This TCR beta chain was identified during a study of cytomegalovirus exposure and HLA in healthy donors. Study results and limitations: Across donors, presence/absence analyses took sequencing depth to be roughly uniform. Both high specificity and high sensitivity reportedly marked the classifier's diagnosis of cytomegalovirus status. A missense variant in DCLRE1C was later tied to TCR beta V- and J-gene trimming.

The PCR made use of 60 Vbeta and 13 Jbeta primers. Generated by immunoSEQ multiplex PCR, the TCRdb table keeps only in-frame clones and is missing some. The sample includes roughly 110,000 clones, 74% of them seen just once. Germline V CDR1 and CDR2: KGHSH, LQKENI. J gave up 6 bases and V 6 bases, and 17 bases lay outside the gene matches. This CDR3 has 17 amino acids. With respect to this clone: The antigen is not known.

V is TRBV18 and J is TRBJ2-1; 7 positions agree with TRBD2. The sequenced sample was PBMCs. This receptor was taken from a human donor in good health. The CDR3 spells CASSHQPRGVDPNEQFF. As DNA, the CDR3 is TGTGCCAGCTCGCATCAGCCACGGGGGGTTGACCCCAATGAGCAGTTCTTC.